Each of the 29 T cell receptor beta chains below was sequenced from the same sample in a study of T-cell reconstitution after alpha-beta-depleted transplantation in children. Unique molecular identifiers were used to barcode this TCRbeta library. From the PCR reads, TCRdb called clonotypes with MiXCR, one entry per CDR3 protein. Of 670,000 or so distinct CDR3 sequences detected, roughly 13% appear once; the ten largest clones hold approximately 0.8%. Sample: PBMCs, taken before TCRalphabeta/CD19-depleted stem cell transplant. The receptors shown here come from a girl aged 2-10 years with congenital amegakaryocytic thrombocytopenia, due to receive a stem cell transplant.

This clonotype was seen at least ten times. This chain connects TRBV20-1 to TRBJ2-3; TRBD2 matches 10 bases. This CDR3 spans 14 amino acids. The V gene's germline CDR1 is DFQATT and CDR2 SNEGSKA (reference sequence). The V segment lost 5 bases and the J segment 4 bases; nucleotides outside the gene matches: 6. The CDR3 reads CSAQREGHPDTQYF. Written as DNA, the CDR3 is TGCAGTGCTCAGCGGGAGGGCCACCCAGATACGCAGTATTTT.

The rearrangement uses TRBV7-3 and TRBJ2-2, with 7 bases fitting TRBD1. With V trimmed by 5 bases and J by 3 bases, 6 bases remained unmatched. CDR1 SGHTA and CDR2 FQGTGA come from the germline V gene. The CDR3 is made up of 15 amino acids. CDR3 coding DNA: TGTGCCAGCAGCCCGACCGGACAGGACACCGGGGAGCTGTTTTTT. Its translation: CASSPTGQDTGELFF.

This clonotype has at least ten counts. The CDR3 sequence: CATSRGPGMSQGKNIQYF. DNA of the CDR3: TGTGCCACCAGCAGAGGTCCAGGGATGTCTCAGGGCAAAAACATTCAGTACTTC. The chain carries TRBV15 and TRBJ2-4; TRBD1 might be the D (5 bases). CDR3 length: 18 amino acids. Germline loops: CDR1 LNHNV, CDR2 YYDKDF (reference sequence). Trimming took 1 base from V and 3 from J, leaving 19 bases between them.

CDR3 loop: CASSPGVILSPLNEQYF. The CDR3 nucleotides are TGTGCCAGCAGCCCGGGGGTAATCCTTTCCCCCCTTAACGAGCAGTACTTC. This chain links TRBV7-9 with TRBJ2-7; tentative D call: TRBD2 (6 bases). This CDR3 has 17 amino acids. CDR1 and CDR2 (germline): SEHNR, FQNEAQ (reference sequence). Trimming shortened V by 5 bases and J by 5 bases, and 25 bases separated the two germline ends. The whole variable domain, filled in from reference TRBV7-9 and TRBJ2-7, reads DTGVSQNPRHKITKRGQNVTFRCDPISEHNRLYWYRQTLGQGPEFLTYFQNEAQLEKSRLLSDRFSAERPKGSFSTLEIQRTEQGDSAMYLCASSPGVILSPLNEQYFGPGTRLTVT.

This clonotype was seen many times. The rearrangement links TRBV29-1 to TRBJ2-1, with D unclear. This CDR3 region has 15 residues. The germline CDR1 and CDR2 sequences are SQVTM and ANQGSEA. V dropped 1 base and J dropped 0 bases, with 10 bases sitting between them. DNA for the CDR3: TGCAGCGTTGAAGGATTGGACGCCTCCTACAATGAGCAGTTCTTC. Protein sequence: CSVEGLDASYNEQFF.

The table lists this clonotype with a few counts. The V gene is TRBV14, the J gene TRBJ2-7; unclear D gene. Germline V CDR1 and CDR2: SGHDN, FVKESK. The CDR3 totals 14 residues. V was pared by 4 bases and J by 4 bases, with 14 bases between. Written as DNA, the CDR3 is TGTGCCAGCAGCCTTAGGACGTATGAATACGAGCAGTACTTC. Translation: CASSLRTYEYEQYF.

With respect to this clonotype: At one end, the junction sequence differs from germline, possibly due to a read error. This chain uses TRBV3-1 with TRBJ2-1; unclear D gene. The CDR3 has 13 residues. CDR1 LGHDT and CDR2 YNNKEL come from the germline V gene (reference sequence). CDR3 DNA: TGTGCCGGCAGCCGACGTCTCGGGAATGAGCAGTTCTTC. Encoded protein: CAGSRRLGNEQFF.

Many counts were recorded for this clonotype. The V and J genes are TRBV20-1 and TRBJ2-2; 10 positions match TRBD2. Trimming at V came to 1 base and at J to 3 bases, leaving 5 bases not matched to a gene. Germline CDR1 DFQATT, CDR2 SNEGSKA (reference sequence). This CDR3 region has 16 residues. The CDR3 region has the DNA TGCAGTGCTAGAGGACCGGGACTAGCGTACACCGGGGAGCTGTTTTTT. Amino acid sequence: CSARGPGLAYTGELFF.

The rearrangement joins TRBV12-3 or TRBV12-4 to TRBJ2-7, with a weak D call TRBD2 (6 bases). V was trimmed by 5 bases and J by 4 bases, leaving 12 bases between them. There are 13 residues in the CDR3. The CDR3 region is CASSTRDFYEQYF. The CDR3 DNA reads as TGTGCCAGCAGTACCCGGGACTTTTACGAGCAGTACTTC.

V is TRBV3-1 and J is TRBJ2-7; D is tentatively TRBD1 or TRBD2 (5 bases each). The CDR3 sequence is 15 residues long. Trimming removed 4 bases at V and 6 bases at J, with 19 bases between. Germline CDR1 LGHDT, CDR2 YNNKEL (reference sequence). In nucleotides, the CDR3 is TGTGCCAGCAGCCGCAGGGAGAGTGGGTCCCTCGAGCAGTACTTC. Amino acid sequence: CASSRRESGSLEQYF.

The chain combines TRBV7-9 with TRBJ2-3; no firm D call. The CDR3 runs 14 residues. Trimming took off 7 bases at V and 2 bases at J, with 13 bases between the two ends. The germline gives CDR1 SEHNR, CDR2 FQNEAQ (reference sequence). CDR3 residues: CASIGMFFTDTQYF. The CDR3 DNA sequence: TGTGCCAGCATCGGTATGTTCTTCACAGATACGCAGTATTTT.

This clonotype was picked up many times. The chain employs TRBV5-1 and TRBJ2-5; 8 bases match TRBD1. Germline loops: CDR1 SGHRS, CDR2 YFSETQ. This CDR3 is 16 amino acids long. Unmatched junction bases numbered 9, after V lost 4 bases and J lost 1 base. The CDR3 nucleotides are TGCGCCAGCAGCCTAATTACGGACAGGGTCCAAGAGACCCAGTACTTC. Its translation: CASSLITDRVQETQYF.

V usage is TRBV15 and J usage is TRBJ2-7; D remains unclear. V was clipped by 0 bases and J by 4 bases, with 10 bases between them. CDR3 length: 14 amino acids. Germline V gene lookup returns CDR1 LNHNV and CDR2 YYDKDF (reference sequence). The CDR3 reads CATSRDLWDYEQYF. In DNA, the CDR3 is TGTGCCACCAGCAGAGATCTCTGGGATTACGAGCAGTACTTC.

This clonotype was detected a few times. The CDR3 DNA reads TGTGCCAGCAGCTTGCGGACAGGAATCAATCAGCCCCAGCATTTT. As protein: CASSLRTGINQPQHF. The chain joins TRBV7-2 to TRBJ1-5, with TRBD1 matching over 7 bases. The CDR3 loop spans 15 amino acids. After removal of 3 bases from V and 3 bases from J, the junction contained 5 bases not matched to a gene. In germline, CDR1 is SGHTA, CDR2 FQGNSA.

The sample holds many counts of this clonotype. The genes are TRBV29-1 and TRBJ2-6; D ambiguous. Looked up from germline, CDR1 is SQVTM and CDR2 is ANQGSEA. V gave up 3 bases and J gave up 2 bases, with 5 bases separating them. CDR3 length: 13 residues. The CDR3 reads CSVEVAGANVLTF. CDR3 bases: TGCAGCGTTGAGGTGGCTGGGGCCAACGTCCTGACTTTC.

The V gene is TRBV5-1, the J gene TRBJ2-1, with D perhaps matching TRBD1 (5 bases). The CDR3 totals 17 residues. Germline assignment: CDR1 SGHRS and CDR2 YFSETQ. V lost 4 bases, J lost 0 bases, and 17 bases lay in between. CDR3 coding DNA: TGCGCCAGCAGCAGACAGTCAGTATTGAGCTCCTACAATGAGCAGTTCTTC. Its translation is CASSRQSVLSSYNEQFF.

The chain recombines TRBV20-1 with TRBJ2-7; tentatively, D is TRBD2 (5 bases). The CDR3 loop spans 13 amino acids. CDR1 and CDR2 (germline): DFQATT, SNEGSKA (reference sequence). V was cut by 6 bases and J by 1 base, with 13 bases left in between. Written as DNA, the CDR3 is TGCAGTGCCGGAGGAAGGATGTCCTACGAGCAGTACTTC. Encoded protein: CSAGGRMSYEQYF.

This clonotype was found many times. The CDR3 region is CSASSRSGNTIYF. DNA of the CDR3: TGCAGTGCTAGCTCCAGATCTGGAAACACCATATATTTT. The chain is built from TRBV20-1 and TRBJ1-3; D gene unclear. There are 13 residues in the CDR3. V shed 3 bases and J shed 1 base, with 7 bases lying between them. CDR1 and CDR2 from the germline V gene are DFQATT and SNEGSKA (reference sequence).

This clonotype has a handful of counts. V is TRBV12-3 or TRBV12-4 and J is TRBJ2-7, with 8 positions matching TRBD2. CDR3 length: 17 amino acids. Unmatched junction bases numbered 17, after V lost 5 bases and J lost 5 bases. The CDR3 sequence: CASSRPPSGRWSDEQYF. In DNA, the CDR3 is TGTGCCAGCAGTAGACCCCCCAGCGGGAGATGGTCCGACGAGCAGTACTTC.

This clonotype was recorded many times. This sequence joins TRBV12-3 or TRBV12-4 and TRBJ2-7, with D possibly TRBD2 on 6 matching bases. CDR3 size: 14 residues. V was trimmed by 3 bases and J by 1 base, leaving 10 bases between them. CDR3 in amino acids: CASSFRGWSYEQYF. The CDR3, as DNA: TGTGCCAGCAGTTTTCGGGGGTGGTCCTACGAGCAGTACTTC.

This clonotype has ten or more counts. The chain recombines TRBV9 with TRBJ2-1; no clear D. The V end lost 0 bases, the J end lost 12 bases, and 13 bases lay between the germline ends. CDR1 is SGDLS, CDR2 YYNGEE, per germline. CDR3 length: 13 amino acids. The CDR3 sequence is CASSVGVFGMQFF. CDR3 sequence (DNA): TGTGCCAGCAGCGTAGGGGTGTTTGGTATGCAGTTCTTC.

This clonotype was counted at least ten times. This rearrangement joins TRBV20-1 to TRBJ2-2; D remains ambiguous. The V gene lost 0 bases and the J gene lost 6 bases, with 5 bases spanning the gap. This CDR3 has 12 residues. The germline V gene encodes CDR1 DFQATT and CDR2 SNEGSKA (reference sequence). The CDR3 sequence is CSARDQSGELFF. CDR3 nucleotides: TGCAGTGCTAGAGATCAGTCCGGGGAGCTGTTTTTT.

This clonotype came up a few times. The rearrangement links TRBV9 to TRBJ2-1; D perhaps matches TRBD2 (6 bases). CDR3 length equals 12 residues. V was clipped by 2 bases and J by 8 bases, with 8 bases between them. In germline, CDR1 is SGDLS, CDR2 YYNGEE. DNA for the CDR3: TGTGCCAGCAGCGTCCCTAGCGATGAGCAGTTCTTC. As protein: CASSVPSDEQFF.

This clonotype was counted many times. The chain recombines TRBV20-1 with TRBJ2-7; 8 bases are a match to TRBD2. V lost 5 bases, J lost 0 bases, and 9 bases stayed unmatched. CDR1 is DFQATT and CDR2 is SNEGSKA in the germline V gene (reference sequence). The CDR3 spans 15 residues. CDR3 bases: TGCAGTGCTTCCCGCACTAGCGGTTCCTCCTACGAGCAGTACTTC. It specifies CSASRTSGSSYEQYF.

This clonotype has ten or more counts. The chain joins TRBV20-1 to TRBJ2-1, with a possible D match to TRBD2 (6 bases). Trimming removed 4 bases from V and 8 bases from J, with 18 bases in between. The CDR3 is 14 amino acids. Germline assignment: CDR1 DFQATT and CDR2 SNEGSKA (reference sequence). The CDR3 sequence: CSAKWDFWGDEQFF. As DNA, the CDR3 is TGCAGTGCTAAGTGGGACTTTTGGGGCGATGAGCAGTTCTTC.

About this clonotype itself: A clone one base away is much larger, so this may be a read error. The chain uses TRBV10-3 and TRBJ2-7; D unclear. The CDR3 is 11 amino acids. Trimming cost V 3 bases and J 5 bases, with 5 bases left between them. Per germline, CDR1 ENHRY and CDR2 SYGVKD. The CDR3 reads CAISDFHEQYF. CDR3 nucleotides: TGTGCCATCAGTGATTTCCACGAGCAGTACTTC.

The chain employs TRBV30 and TRBJ1-2, with 7 bases identical to TRBD1. The germline gives CDR1 GTSNPN, CDR2 SVGIG (reference sequence). CDR3 length equals 13 residues. J was trimmed by 3 bases and V by 2 bases; bases with no gene match: 3. CDR3 loop: CAWSKTGDYGYTF. CDR3 DNA sequence: TGTGCCTGGAGTAAAACAGGGGACTATGGCTACACCTTC.

This clonotype was counted a few times. The chain employs TRBV27 and TRBJ2-3; 9 bases are shared with TRBD2. The CDR3 extends over 15 amino acids. Trimming cost V 3 bases and J 3 bases; bases outside gene matches: 4. CDR1 and CDR2 (germline): MNHEY, SMNVEV (reference sequence). CDR3 loop: CASSFVGLATDTQYF. The CDR3 region has the DNA TGTGCCAGCAGTTTTGTGGGACTAGCAACAGATACGCAGTATTTT.

J is TRBJ1-3 and V is TRBV15; D is uncertain. Germline CDR1 LNHNV, CDR2 YYDKDF (reference sequence). V dropped 0 bases and J dropped 0 bases, with 15 bases sitting between them. The CDR3 totals 18 residues. This CDR3 is CATSRDSADGTSGNTIYF. CDR3 DNA sequence: TGTGCCACCAGCAGAGATAGCGCAGACGGTACCTCTGGAAACACCATATATTTT.